This T cell receptor (beta chain) was recorded in a study of T-cell reconstitution after alpha-beta-depleted transplantation in children. Study-wide results and limits: When one year had passed after transplant, most T-cell counts and diversity came from newly produced T cells.

Germline V gene data show CDR1 as SGDLS and CDR2 as YYNGEE. This CDR3 is built from 14 residues. V was shortened by 4 bases and J by 5 bases, with 15 bases between the two germline ends. Unique molecular identifiers were used to barcode this TCRbeta library. TCRdb reanalysed the PCR reads using MiXCR and keeps one entry per CDR3 protein. The sample shows some 600,000 distinct CDR3 sequences, over 10% of them seen only once. As to this clonotype: Its antigen is still unknown.

The chain uses TRBV9 and TRBJ2-5; D gene uncertain. This clonotype was obtained from a male patient younger than 18 who had a stem cell transplant for acute myeloid leukemia, so the T cells may come from the graft donor. The sequenced sample was PBMCs, mostly from graft donor cells, obtained 360 days after TCRalphabeta/CD19-depleted stem cell transplant. CDR3 region: CASSPRLVGETQYF. CDR3 sequence (DNA): TGTGCCAGCAGCCCCCGGTTAGTCGGGGAGACCCAGTACTTC.